One and the same sample provided the 25 T cell receptor beta chains below, sequenced in a study of cytomegalovirus exposure and HLA in healthy donors. 13 Jbeta primers and 60 Vbeta primers were used for the PCR. Some clones are missing from TCRdb's copy, which holds only in-frame ones; the method was immunoSEQ multiplex PCR. This repertoire shows some 130,000 clones, roughly four fifths found once; its top ten account for roughly 2%. Source material: PBMCs. The receptors derive from a man younger than 40 in good health and CMV-seronegative.

The rearrangement links TRBV28 to TRBJ2-7, with a tentative D call TRBD2 (6 bases). The CDR3 is 18 residues long. Trimming took 8 bases from V and 4 from J, leaving 30 bases between them. The germline gives CDR1 MDHEN, CDR2 SYDVKM. CDR3 nucleotides: TGTGCCAGCTCCTCCCCCGGGGCAGGGTGGCGGGCGGGATACGAGCAGTACTTC. Translation gives CASSSPGAGWRAGYEQYF.

This clone came up once. The chain combines TRBV12-2 with TRBJ2-7; TRBD2, the table's D call, lacks a check against the DNA. TRBV12-2 is recorded as a pseudogene. The CDR3 has 19 residues. CDR3 loop: CASRRHGGTSARSSYEQYF. DNA for the CDR3: TGTGCAAGTCGCCGCCACGGGGGGACTAGCGCAAGAAGCTCCTACGAGCAGTACTTC.

The chain couples TRBV4-2 to TRBJ2-3; TRBD2 matches 10 bases. The germline CDR1 and CDR2 sequences are LGHNA and YNFKEQ. Trimming removed 0 bases from V and 2 bases from J; junction bases left unmatched: 8. The CDR3 runs to 18 residues. The CDR3 region has the DNA TGTGCCAGCAGCCAAGAGAGGGGCCTAGCGGGAGTCACAGATACGCAGTATTTT. This codes for CASSQERGLAGVTDTQYF.

V and J are TRBV7-9 and TRBJ1-1, with 8 bases fitting TRBD1. The CDR3 has 14 residues. Per the germline V gene, CDR1 is SEHNR and CDR2 is FQNEAQ (reference sequence). V was pared by 6 bases and J by 2 bases, with 5 bases of the junction left unmatched. DNA for the CDR3: TGTGCCAGCAGGGTCGGGACAGGAAACACTGAAGCTTTCTTT. It yields the protein CASRVGTGNTEAFF.

The rearrangement uses TRBV27 and TRBJ1-2; no clear D gene. Germline CDR1 MNHEY, CDR2 SMNVEV (reference sequence). V was cut by 6 bases and J by 1 base, with 12 bases left in between. CDR3 size: 14 residues. The CDR3, as DNA: TGTGCCAGCAGCCCCAGGTCGTTTAACTATGGCTACACCTTC. Its protein product is CASSPRSFNYGYTF.

This clone was observed a few times. The chain carries TRBV6-1 and TRBJ2-1; tentatively, D is TRBD2 (5 bases). The CDR3 contains 13 residues. Germline lookup yields CDR1 MNHNS and CDR2 SASEGT. V was pared by 6 bases and J by 8 bases, with 14 bases between. CDR3 DNA sequence: TGTGCCAGCAGCGACCTAGCTATCGATGAGCAGTTCTTC. Its protein is CASSDLAIDEQFF.

This clone has a handful of counts. The gene calls are TRBV2 and TRBJ2-5; D might be TRBD1 (5 bases). The length of the CDR3 is 13 residues. V was clipped by 3 bases and J by 2 bases, with 7 bases between them. Looked up from germline, CDR1 is SNHLY and CDR2 is FYNNEI. The CDR3 DNA follows: TGTGCCAGCAGTGATACAGGACAAGAGACCCAGTACTTC. Translated, it gives CASSDTGQETQYF.

The chain combines TRBV29-1 with TRBJ2-7; the D gene is possibly TRBD2 (5 bases). The germline V gene has CDR1 SQVTM and CDR2 ANQGSEA. The CDR3 consists of 11 residues. V dropped 5 bases and J dropped 6 bases, with 11 bases sitting between them. The CDR3 reads CSVSAACEQYF. The CDR3 DNA follows: TGCAGCGTTTCAGCGGCCTGCGAGCAGTACTTC.

The rearrangement links TRBV30 to TRBJ1-1, with D possibly TRBD1 on 6 matching bases. Germline V lookup: CDR1 GTSNPN, CDR2 SVGIG (reference sequence). V dropped 2 bases and J dropped 1 base, with 14 bases sitting between them. There are 15 residues in the CDR3. The CDR3: CAWSPSLQGNTEAFF. CDR3 nucleotide sequence: TGTGCCTGGAGTCCCTCTTTACAGGGGAACACTGAAGCTTTCTTT.

This chain connects TRBV2 to TRBJ2-5, with 8 bases lining up with TRBD2. Germline CDR1 SNHLY, CDR2 FYNNEI. V trimming: 5 bases; J trimming: 7 bases; junction bases outside the gene matches: 9. This CDR3 comprises 14 residues. This CDR3 reads CASSTQAGVGTQYF. CDR3 nucleotide sequence: TGTGCCAGCAGTACCCAAGCGGGAGTAGGGACCCAGTACTTC.

The rearrangement joins TRBV29-1 to TRBJ2-7; D is possibly TRBD1 (6 bases). Trimming shortened V by 7 bases and J by 2 bases, and 18 bases separated the two germline ends. The CDR3 runs 14 residues. Germline CDR1 is SQVTM and CDR2 is ANQGSEA. CDR3 amino acids: CSAKKGDTAYEQYF. The DNA for the CDR3 is TGCAGCGCCAAAAAGGGGGACACAGCCTACGAGCAGTACTTC.

The CDR3 spells CASSADRAGNTIYF. As DNA, the CDR3 is TGTGCCAGCAGTGCGGACAGGGCTGGAAACACCATATATTTT. The chain uses TRBV2 and TRBJ1-3, with 8 bases aligning to TRBD1. V lost 4 bases, J lost 2 bases, and 1 base stayed unmatched. The CDR3 contains 14 residues. Germline CDR1 reads SNHLY; CDR2 reads FYNNEI. The full variable domain, rest sourced from reference TRBV2 and TRBJ1-3, is EPEVTQTPSHQVTQMGQEVILRCVPISNHLYFYWYRQILGQKVEFLVSFYNNEISEKSEIFDDQFSVERPDGSNFTLKIRSTKLEDSAMYFCASSADRAGNTIYFGEGSWLTVV.

The rearrangement joins TRBV2 to TRBJ2-3; a weak D match, TRBD2 (6 bases). Trimming took 7 bases from V and 5 from J, leaving 19 bases between them. Germline V CDR1 and CDR2: SNHLY, FYNNEI. The CDR3 length is 15 residues. The CDR3 here is CASTPHGGSGDTQYF. As DNA, the CDR3 is TGTGCCAGCACCCCCCACGGGGGTTCGGGAGATACGCAGTATTTT. Full variable domain (remainder filled in from reference TRBV2 and TRBJ2-3): EPEVTQTPSHQVTQMGQEVILRCVPISNHLYFYWYRQILGQKVEFLVSFYNNEISEKSEIFDDQFSVERPDGSNFTLKIRSTKLEDSAMYFCASTPHGGSGDTQYFGPGTRLTVL.

V gene TRBV2 combines with J gene TRBJ2-5; 7 nucleotides line up with TRBD2. V gave up 2 bases and J gave up 4 bases; unmatched junction bases: 4. This CDR3 is built from 14 residues. CDR1 and CDR2 from the germline V gene are SNHLY and FYNNEI. The CDR3 is CASSETASGETQYF. CDR3 DNA: TGTGCCAGCAGTGAAACGGCTAGCGGAGAGACCCAGTACTTC.

CDR3 in DNA: TGCAGCGTTGCCTGGGGGGAGGCCTATGGCTACACCTTC. Protein product: CSVAWGEAYGYTF. This chain joins TRBV29-1 and TRBJ1-2; tentative D call: TRBD1 (5 bases). The CDR3 sequence is 13 residues long. Trimming took off 4 bases at V and 4 bases at J, with 13 bases between the two ends. Germline loops: CDR1 SQVTM, CDR2 ANQGSEA.

This clone was observed a single time. The chain is built from TRBV25-1 and TRBJ1-1; D might be TRBD1 (5 bases). The CDR3 extends over 14 amino acids. The germline gives CDR1 MGHDK, CDR2 SYGVNS. Trimming took off 2 bases at V and 3 bases at J, with 10 bases between the two ends. The CDR3 loop is CASSEIRGDTEAFF. The CDR3 nucleotides read TGTGCCAGCAGTGAAATACGGGGGGACACTGAAGCTTTCTTT. The variable domain in full, completed from reference TRBV25-1 and TRBJ1-1, reads EADIYQTPRYLVIGTGKKITLECSQTMGHDKMYWYQQDPGMELHLIHYSYGVNSTEKGDLSSESTVSRIRTEHFPLTLESARPSHTSQYLCASSEIRGDTEAFFGQGTRLTVV.

This clone was seen a handful of times. The chain has TRBV10-3 and TRBJ2-7; 10 bases map to TRBD1. Losses at the gene ends were 3 bases for V and 5 bases for J; bases not matched to a gene: 7. This CDR3 spans 15 amino acids. Germline lookup yields CDR1 ENHRY and CDR2 SYGVKD. The CDR3 DNA follows: TGTGCCATCAGTGACGGGACAGGGGATTTCGACGAGCAGTACTTC. Translating gives CAISDGTGDFDEQYF.

The J gene is TRBJ2-1, the V gene TRBV19; D might be TRBD1 (5 bases). Between the trimmed V and J ends, which lost 6 bases and 6 bases, there was a span of 12 bases. The CDR3 extends over 13 amino acids. Germline V gene lookup returns CDR1 LNHDA and CDR2 SQIVND (reference sequence). This CDR3 is CASRGHGINEQFF. CDR3 coding DNA: TGTGCCAGTAGAGGACACGGAATCAATGAGCAGTTCTTC.

The chain carries TRBV6-5 and TRBJ2-3; TRBD2 aligns across 9 bases. V was clipped by 5 bases and J by 5 bases; unmatched bases: 8. Germline values: CDR1 MNHEY, CDR2 SVGAGI. The CDR3 is made up of 15 amino acids. The DNA for the CDR3 is TGTGCCAGCAGTGTTAGCGGGAGACTTGGAGATACGCAGTATTTT. It yields the protein CASSVSGRLGDTQYF.

CDR3 coding DNA: TGTGCCAGCAGTCCCGTTAGCGGTGTTGGATACAATGAGCAGTTCTTC. Encoded protein: CASSPVSGVGYNEQFF. The rearrangement links TRBV28 to TRBJ2-1; D perhaps matches TRBD2 (6 bases). Germline V CDR1 and CDR2: MDHEN, SYDVKM. The CDR3 contains 16 residues. V was cut by 5 bases and J by 4 bases, with 18 bases left in between.

The V and J genes are TRBV19 and TRBJ1-5, with 7 bases that match TRBD1. CDR1 and CDR2 (germline): LNHDA, SQIVND (reference sequence). The CDR3 consists of 15 residues. V shed 6 bases, J shed 0 bases, and the junction held 5 bases outside the gene matches. CDR3 amino acids: CASRGQEFSNQPQHF. The CDR3 DNA reads TGTGCCAGTAGAGGACAGGAGTTTAGCAATCAGCCCCAGCATTTT.

V gene TRBV7-2 combines with J gene TRBJ2-7, with TRBD2 as a possible D gene (6 bases). The CDR3 covers 14 residues. V dropped 5 bases and J dropped 6 bases, with 17 bases sitting between them. Germline V lookup: CDR1 SGHTA, CDR2 FQGNSA. CDR3 residues: CASSPSAMGGEQYF. In DNA, the CDR3 is TGTGCCAGCAGCCCTAGCGCCATGGGGGGCGAGCAGTACTTC. Variable domain in full (rest from reference TRBV7-2 and TRBJ2-7): GAGVSQSPSNKVTEKGKDVELRCDPISGHTALYWYRQSLGQGLEFLIYFQGNSAPDKSGLPSDRFSAERTGGSVSTLTIQRTQQEDSAVYLCASSPSAMGGEQYFGPGTRLTVT.

The rearrangement joins TRBV6-6 to TRBJ1-2, with TRBD1 identical over 10 bases. CDR1 is MNHNY, CDR2 SVGAGI, per germline (reference sequence). The ends lost 0 bases at V and 4 bases at J; junction bases unmatched: 5. This CDR3 comprises 16 residues. CDR3 coding DNA: TGTGCCAGCAGTTACTCGACGGGACAGGGGTCCTATGGCTACACCTTC. Protein product: CASSYSTGQGSYGYTF.

V and J are TRBV4-1 and TRBJ1-3; possible D gene TRBD1, 5 bases. The CDR3 loop spans 15 amino acids. Between the trimmed V and J ends, which lost 4 bases and 4 bases, there was a span of 14 bases. The germline gives CDR1 MGHRA, CDR2 YSYEKL. CDR3 DNA sequence: TGCGCCAGCAGCCCCGTTTCAGGGCGAGGAAACACCATATATTTT. Amino acids: CASSPVSGRGNTIYF.

In the case of this clone: Other DNA sequences in this specimen translate into the identical CDR3. The chain combines TRBV7-9 with TRBJ2-7; tentatively, D is TRBD2 (5 bases). V was clipped by 2 bases and J by 4 bases, with 9 bases between them. CDR1 is SEHNR and CDR2 is FQNEAQ in the germline V gene (reference sequence). The CDR3 loop spans 13 amino acids. CDR3 coding DNA: TGTGCCAGCAGCTTAACTAGTGGTTACGAGCAGTACTTC. It is translated as CASSLTSGYEQYF. The full variable domain, its missing parts supplied by reference TRBV7-9 and TRBJ2-7, is DTGVSQNPRHKITKRGQNVTFRCDPISEHNRLYWYRQTLGQGPEFLTYFQNEAQLEKSRLLSDRFSAERPKGSFSTLEIQRTEQGDSAMYLCASSLTSGYEQYFGPGTRLTVT.